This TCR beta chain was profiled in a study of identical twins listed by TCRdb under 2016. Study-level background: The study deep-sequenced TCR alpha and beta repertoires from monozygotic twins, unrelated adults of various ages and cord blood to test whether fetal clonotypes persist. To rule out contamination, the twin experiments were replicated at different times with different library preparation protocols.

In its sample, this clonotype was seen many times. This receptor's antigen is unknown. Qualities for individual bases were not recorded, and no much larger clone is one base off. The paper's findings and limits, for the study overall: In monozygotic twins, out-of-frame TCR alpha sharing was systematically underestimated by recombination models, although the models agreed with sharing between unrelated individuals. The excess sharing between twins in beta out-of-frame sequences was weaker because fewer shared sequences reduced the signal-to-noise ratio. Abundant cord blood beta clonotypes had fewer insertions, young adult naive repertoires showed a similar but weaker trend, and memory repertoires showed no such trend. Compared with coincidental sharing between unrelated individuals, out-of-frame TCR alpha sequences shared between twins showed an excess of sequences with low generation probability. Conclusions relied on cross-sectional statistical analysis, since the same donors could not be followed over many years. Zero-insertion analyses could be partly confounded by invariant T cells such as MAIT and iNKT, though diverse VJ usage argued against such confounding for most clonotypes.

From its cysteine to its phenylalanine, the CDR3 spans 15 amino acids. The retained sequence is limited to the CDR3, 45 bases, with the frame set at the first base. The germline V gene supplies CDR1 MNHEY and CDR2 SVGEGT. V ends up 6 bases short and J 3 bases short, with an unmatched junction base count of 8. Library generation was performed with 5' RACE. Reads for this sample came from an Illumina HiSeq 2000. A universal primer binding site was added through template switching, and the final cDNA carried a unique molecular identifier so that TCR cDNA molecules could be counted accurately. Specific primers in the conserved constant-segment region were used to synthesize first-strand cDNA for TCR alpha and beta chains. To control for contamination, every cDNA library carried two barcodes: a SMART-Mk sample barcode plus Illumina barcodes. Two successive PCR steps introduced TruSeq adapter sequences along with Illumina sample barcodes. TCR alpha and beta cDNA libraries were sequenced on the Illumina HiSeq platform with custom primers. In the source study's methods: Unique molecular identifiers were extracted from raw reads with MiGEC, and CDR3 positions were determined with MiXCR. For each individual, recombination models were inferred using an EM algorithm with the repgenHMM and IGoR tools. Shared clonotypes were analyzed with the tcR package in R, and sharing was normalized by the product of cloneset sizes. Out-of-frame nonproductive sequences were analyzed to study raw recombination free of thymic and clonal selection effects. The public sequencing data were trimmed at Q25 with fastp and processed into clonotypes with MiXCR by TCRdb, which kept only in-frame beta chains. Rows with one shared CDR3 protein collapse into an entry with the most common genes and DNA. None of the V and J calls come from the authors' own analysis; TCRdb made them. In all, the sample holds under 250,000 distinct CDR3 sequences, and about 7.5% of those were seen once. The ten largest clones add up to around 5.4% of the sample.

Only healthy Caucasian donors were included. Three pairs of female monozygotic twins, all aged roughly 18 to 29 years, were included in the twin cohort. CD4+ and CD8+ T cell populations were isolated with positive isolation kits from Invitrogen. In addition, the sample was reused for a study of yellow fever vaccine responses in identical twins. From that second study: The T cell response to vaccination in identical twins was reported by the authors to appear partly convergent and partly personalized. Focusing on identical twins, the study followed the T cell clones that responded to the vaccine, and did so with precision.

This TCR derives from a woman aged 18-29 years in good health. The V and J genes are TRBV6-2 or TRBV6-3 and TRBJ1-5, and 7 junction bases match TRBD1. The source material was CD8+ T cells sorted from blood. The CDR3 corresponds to CASRRQGWVNQPQHF. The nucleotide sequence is TGTGCCAGCAGGAGACAGGGTTGGGTCAATCAGCCCCAGCATTTT.